The rows below give T cell receptor beta chains drawn from one sample of a study of PD-1 blockade in classical Hodgkin lymphoma. Repertoires were generated with immunoSEQ multiplex PCR, while TCRdb's copy carries only in-frame clones and drops some. The table shows fewer than 25,000 clones, with 65% to 80% occurring only once. The source material was peripheral blood mononuclear cells (PBMCs), sampled before the fourth cycle of nivolumab. The source is a human donor with classical Hodgkin lymphoma. Each CDR3 is given with its conserved first and last residue. D genes are given only for firm matches. Clone size appears in some rows only: once, few, many, or a class for an expanded clone.

TRBD1,TRBV5-4,NA,TRBJ1-6,TGTGCCAGCAGGCATCCGGGACAGGGAAGCTCCTATAATTCACCCCTCCACTTT,CASRHPGQGSSYNSPLHF
TRBD1,TRBV6-1,NA,TRBJ1-1,TGTGCCAGCAGTGACCTACCTTTGGCAGGGGGGAACACTGAAGCTTTCTTT,CASSDLPLAGGNTEAFF
NA,TRBV7-8,NA,TRBJ1-4,TGTGCCAGCAGCTTAGCCGCCTGGAGGGGCTACGGTGTTTCCGGCGATGAAAAACTGTTTTTT,CASSLAAWRGYGVSGDEKLFF
NA,TRBV30,NA,TRBJ1-6,TGTGCCTGGAGGGTGGGTTCACCCCTCCACTTT,CAWRVGSPLHF
NA,TRBV28,NA,TRBJ1-5,TGTGCCAGCAGTTTAAAGGGCGCTAACAATCAGCCCCAGCATTTT,CASSLKGANNQPQHF
TRBD2,TRBV7-2,NA,TRBJ2-1,TGTGCCAGCAGCCGCCGGACTAGCGGGACAGGTTGGAATGAGCAGTTCTTC,CASSRRTSGTGWNEQFF
NA,TRBV15,NA,TRBJ2-7,TGTGCCACCAGCAGAGACTACGGGACGGACGAATCCTCCTACGAGCAGTACTTC,CATSRDYGTDESSYEQYF
TRBD1,TRBV28,NA,TRBJ2-2,TGTGCCAGCAGACCGGACAGGGTCGGCACCGGGGAGCTGTTTTTT,CASRPDRVGTGELFF
NA,TRBV30,NA,TRBJ2-7,TGTGCCTGGTCGGGGGGCGCGAAAGAGCAGTACTTC,CAWSGGAKEQYF
NA,TRBV27,NA,TRBJ1-2,TGTGCCAGCAGGGCAGGGGCTCCGCAATATGGCTACACCTTC,CASRAGAPQYGYTF
TRBD1,TRBV11-2,once,TRBJ1-6,TGTGCCAGCAGCGAAATGGGACAGGGCTATTCACCCCTCCACTTT,CASSEMGQGYSPLHF
TRBD1,TRBV7-8,NA,TRBJ1-1,TGTGCCAGCAGCCGACAGGGGACGGTCTCTGAAGCTTTCTTT,CASSRQGTVSEAFF
NA,TRBV10-2,NA,TRBJ1-2,TGCGCCAGCGGCCAGAACTATGGCTACACCTTC,CASGQNYGYTF
NA,TRBV7-9,NA,TRBJ1-1,TGTGCCAGCAGCTTCTTAGTTGGAACTGAAGCTTTCTTT,CASSFLVGTEAFF
NA,TRBV28,few,TRBJ1-1,TGTGCCAGCAGTTTATGGATACCATTGGAGACAGGAGGAGATGAAGCTTTCTTT,CASSLWIPLETGGDEAFF
NA,TRBV6-5,NA,TRBJ2-7,TGTGCCAGCCGGGCCTTGGGGGAGCAGTACTTC,CASRALGEQYF
TRBD1,TRBV10-2,NA,TRBJ2-5,TGCGCCAGCGACGCCGGGACAGGGGGCCAAGAGACCCAGTACTTC,CASDAGTGGQETQYF
TRBD1,TRBV25-1,NA,TRBJ1-5,TGTGCCAGCAGCGTAGGGGGCACGACGAATCAGCCCCAGCATTTT,CASSVGGTTNQPQHF
TRBD1,TRBV11-2,NA,TRBJ1-1,TGTGCCAGCAGCTTAGAGGCCGGGACAGGGAGGACTGAAGCTTTCTTT,CASSLEAGTGRTEAFF
TRBD1,TRBV18,once,TRBJ1-6,TGTGCCAGCTCACCAAACGGTCAGGGGGCTAGTTCACCCCTCCACTTT,CASSPNGQGASSPLHF
TRBD1,TRBV6-4,few,TRBJ1-6,TGTGCCAGCAGTGACGGGGGACAGCCTTATTCACCCCTCCACTTT,CASSDGGQPYSPLHF
NA,TRBV4-1,NA,TRBJ1-6,TGCGCCAGCAGCCAAGGCGCGTATAATTCACCCCTCCACTTT,CASSQGAYNSPLHF
NA,TRBV19,NA,TRBJ1-4,TGTGCCAGTACCGATCCCCGGGAGAGGGGGGCAACTAATGAAAAACTGTTTTTT,CASTDPRERGATNEKLFF
NA,TRBV7-9,medium-sized,TRBJ1-2,TGTGCCAGCAGCTTAGCAGATTTCGGGGGCTACACCTTC,CASSLADFGGYTF
NA,TRBV2,NA,TRBJ1-5,TGTGCCAGCAGTGACTTGGAGGGTCAGCCCCAGCATTTT,CASSDLEGQPQHF
NA,TRBV7-9,NA,TRBJ2-3,TGTGCCAGCAGCAGGGACGGCACAGATACGCAGTATTTT,CASSRDGTDTQYF
TRBD1,TRBV6-1,NA,TRBJ2-7,TGTGCCAGCAGTGACCAGACAGGGAACTCCTACGAGCAGTACTTC,CASSDQTGNSYEQYF
NA,TRBV5-4,NA,TRBJ2-7,TGTGCCAGCAGCTTGGGGGCGGACACCTACGAGCAGTACTTC,CASSLGADTYEQYF
NA,TRBV29-1,NA,TRBJ2-7,TGCAGCGTTACTGAGTCCTACCACGAGCAGTACTTC,CSVTESYHEQYF
NA,TRBV14,NA,TRBJ1-2,TGTGCCAGCAGACTAATGGGCAGGGAGGAGGGCTACACCTTC,CASRLMGREEGYTF
NA,TRBV11-3,NA,TRBJ2-3,TGTGCCAGCAGCCGCATAAATGGGGGTACGCAGTATTTT,CASSRINGGTQYF
TRBD1,TRBV30,NA,TRBJ2-7,TGTGCCTGGGGAAAAGGGGGCTACGAGCAGTATTTC,CAWGKGGYEQYF
TRBD2,TRBV7-2,NA,TRBJ2-7,TGTGCCAGCAGCTTCACCGGGACTAACGAGCAGTACTTC,CASSFTGTNEQYF
NA,TRBV7-2,NA,TRBJ1-6,TGTGCCAGCAGCTTTCCCCCTTCACCCCTCCACTTT,CASSFPPSPLHF
NA,TRBV2,NA,TRBJ1-4,TGTGCCAGCAGTGAAAGGCAGGGTATTGAAAAACTGTTTTTT,CASSERQGIEKLFF